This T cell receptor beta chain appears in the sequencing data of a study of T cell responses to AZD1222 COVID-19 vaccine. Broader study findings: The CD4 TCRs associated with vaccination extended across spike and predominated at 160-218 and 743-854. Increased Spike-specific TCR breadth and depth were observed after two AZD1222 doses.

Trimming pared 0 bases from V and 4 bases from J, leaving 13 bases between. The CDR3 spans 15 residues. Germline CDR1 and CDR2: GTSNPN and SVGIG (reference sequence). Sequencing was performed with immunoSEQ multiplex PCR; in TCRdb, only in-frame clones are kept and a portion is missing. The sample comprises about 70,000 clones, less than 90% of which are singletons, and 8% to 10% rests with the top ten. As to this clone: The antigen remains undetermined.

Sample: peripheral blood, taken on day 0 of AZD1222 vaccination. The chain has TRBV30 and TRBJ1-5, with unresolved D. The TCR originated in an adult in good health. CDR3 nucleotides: TGTGCCTGGAGTGTGGCGGCATACGCGAATCAGCCCCAGCATTTT. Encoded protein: CAWSVAAYANQPQHF.